What follows describes a single T cell receptor (beta chain). Sequencing was performed with immunoSEQ multiplex PCR; in TCRdb, only in-frame clones are kept and a portion is missing. The table shows 100,000 or so clones, with 85% occurring only once. The data stem from a study of blood T cell repertoires in COVID-19. About the research overall: PBMCs, B-cell-depleted T cells, or T cells provided the cDNA or gDNA that made up the material.

The CDR3 is 16 amino acids. Trimming removed 1 base from V and 5 bases from J, with 17 bases in between. Germline V gene sequence: CDR1 LGHNA, CDR2 YSLEER. This sequence was found in a woman aged 65 to 85 with active or convalescent COVID-19. The chain links TRBV4-3 to TRBJ2-5, with D perhaps TRBD2 (6 bases). The sequenced material came from peripheral blood. CDR3 protein: CASSQVWGEGLETQYF. CDR3 sequence (DNA): TGCGCCAGCAGCCAAGTTTGGGGGGAAGGGTTGGAGACCCAGTACTTC.